This TCR beta chain was observed in a study of shared clonotypes between healthy human individuals. Several immunoSEQ 96-well plates shared each subset's DNA, each plate a replicate. In the original analysis: Quality scores were absent from the junction-only immunoSEQ sequences, so filtering differed. Repertoires were generated with immunoSEQ multiplex PCR, while TCRdb's copy carries only in-frame clones and drops some. The DNA gave D and trimming, while V, J and clone size come from that table. The top ten hold 0.25% to 0.35% of the sample, which has hundreds of thousands of clones, 95% to 98% seen once. The CDR3 spans 12 residues. Germline CDR1 SQVTM, CDR2 ANQGSEA. Naive CD8 cells comprised CD45RO-negative, CCR7-positively selected cells, excluding terminally differentiated effector memory CD45RA+ cells. Points on this clone: At one boundary the junction diverges from the germline segment, which might be a read error.

The source is a man aged 25 to 45 in good health. The chain employs TRBV29-1 and TRBJ2-7, with D unresolved. Input material: naive CD8+ T cells sorted from blood. CDR3 bases: TGCAGCGTTGAAGGCGGATCCTACGGGCAGTACTTC. Translation: CSVEGGSYGQYF.